The rows below give T cell receptor beta chains drawn from one sample of a study of identical twins' blood T cells. One entry per CDR3 protein, called by TCRdb with MiXCR from the 5' RACE reads. The data show fewer than 450,000 distinct CDR3 sequences, 28% seen once. The sample was PBMCs. The receptors stem from a woman aged 18-49 years in good health. The CDR3 runs from the conserved cysteine through the conserved F or W. A D gene is named only where the DNA matches it firmly. Clone size is shown for a subset of rows, as once, few, many or a class of expanded clone.

J gene: TRBJ1-6; V gene: TRBV6-5; clone size: few; D gene: NA; CDR3 length: 15; CDR3 DNA: TGTGCCAGCAGTTACGGCGGGGGGCTAGGTTCACCCCTCCACTTT; CDR3 protein: CASSYGGGLGSPLHF
J gene: TRBJ2-7; V gene: TRBV20-1; clone size: NA; D gene: TRBD2; CDR3 length: 18; CDR3 DNA: TGCAGTGCTTCGTTTAAGGGACTAGCGGGGTTAAGCTCCTACGAGCAGTACTTC; CDR3 protein: CSASFKGLAGLSSYEQYF
J gene: TRBJ1-4; V gene: TRBV12-3/TRBV12-4; clone size: few; D gene: NA; CDR3 length: 15; CDR3 DNA: TGTGCCAGCAGGCTTCGGGGGCGACCTAATGAAAAACTGTTTTTT; CDR3 protein: CASRLRGRPNEKLFF
J gene: TRBJ2-7; V gene: TRBV29-1; clone size: NA; D gene: NA; CDR3 length: 13; CDR3 DNA: TGCAGCGTTGGATCTCCCTTCTCCTACGAGCAGTACTTC; CDR3 protein: CSVGSPFSYEQYF
J gene: TRBJ1-2; V gene: TRBV7-2; clone size: NA; D gene: NA; CDR3 length: 13; CDR3 DNA: TGTGCCGGCACCCAGAGGGCCTTCTATGGCTACACCTTC; CDR3 protein: CAGTQRAFYGYTF
J gene: TRBJ1-1; V gene: TRBV12-3/TRBV12-4; clone size: NA; D gene: NA; CDR3 length: 17; CDR3 DNA: TGTGCCAGCAGTTTAGGCCCACTCGGCAGGCGAGACACTGAAGCTTTCTTT; CDR3 protein: CASSLGPLGRRDTEAFF
J gene: TRBJ1-2; V gene: TRBV6-1; clone size: many; D gene: TRBD1; CDR3 length: 14; CDR3 DNA: TGTGCCGGCTCTACCGGGACAGGAAAAGATGGCTACACCTTC; CDR3 protein: CAGSTGTGKDGYTF
J gene: TRBJ1-5; V gene: TRBV7-6; clone size: NA; D gene: TRBD1; CDR3 length: 15; CDR3 DNA: TGTGCCAGCAGCCCGGGACAGGGGAAATTTCAGCCCCAGCATTTT; CDR3 protein: CASSPGQGKFQPQHF
J gene: TRBJ1-4; V gene: TRBV3-1; clone size: few; D gene: NA; CDR3 length: 15; CDR3 DNA: TGTGCCAGCAGCCAAGACAGGATTAGAAGCGAAAAACTGTTTTTT; CDR3 protein: CASSQDRIRSEKLFF
J gene: TRBJ1-2; V gene: TRBV6-4; clone size: NA; D gene: NA; CDR3 length: 15; CDR3 DNA: TGTGCCAGCAGTGACAATCAGGGGAGCATCTATGGCTACACCTTC; CDR3 protein: CASSDNQGSIYGYTF
J gene: TRBJ1-1; V gene: TRBV6-5; clone size: few; D gene: NA; CDR3 length: 11; CDR3 DNA: TGTGCCAGCACCTCTGGTCCTGAAGCTTTCTTT; CDR3 protein: CASTSGPEAFF
J gene: TRBJ1-1; V gene: TRBV20-1; clone size: many; D gene: TRBD1; CDR3 length: 15; CDR3 DNA: TGCAGTGCTAGGGTGACTTTAAGTCAGGGGGGAGGAACTTTCTTT; CDR3 protein: CSARVTLSQGGGTFF
J gene: TRBJ1-5; V gene: TRBV5-1; clone size: NA; D gene: NA; CDR3 length: 15; CDR3 DNA: TGCGCCAGCAGCTTGGCGGGTAGCCGCCATCAGCCCCAGCATTTT; CDR3 protein: CASSLAGSRHQPQHF
J gene: TRBJ1-1; V gene: TRBV29-1; clone size: NA; D gene: NA; CDR3 length: 15; CDR3 DNA: TGCAGCGTTGAAGGGATGGACATTCCGGACTTAAAAGCTTTCTTT; CDR3 protein: CSVEGMDIPDLKAFF
J gene: TRBJ1-2; V gene: TRBV19; clone size: NA; D gene: NA; CDR3 length: 15; CDR3 DNA: TGTGCCAGTAGTACTCACTCAATCTCTAACTATGGCTACACCTTC; CDR3 protein: CASSTHSISNYGYTF
J gene: TRBJ1-5; V gene: TRBV12-3/TRBV12-4; clone size: NA; D gene: NA; CDR3 length: 14; CDR3 DNA: TGTGCCACCGCCCTCTCGGTCGGAAATCAGCCCCAGCATTTT; CDR3 protein: CATALSVGNQPQHF
J gene: TRBJ2-3; V gene: TRBV7-6; clone size: NA; D gene: NA; CDR3 length: 14; CDR3 DNA: TGTGCCAGCAGTAGGTGGGGGATCACAGATACGCAGTATTTT; CDR3 protein: CASSRWGITDTQYF
J gene: TRBJ1-4; V gene: TRBV19; clone size: many; D gene: NA; CDR3 length: 14; CDR3 DNA: TGTGCCAGTTCCGAACCGGGGACGGGTGAAAAACTGTTTTTT; CDR3 protein: CASSEPGTGEKLFF
J gene: TRBJ1-1; V gene: TRBV2; clone size: few; D gene: NA; CDR3 length: 14; CDR3 DNA: TGTGCCAGCAGGCGGACGGGACTAAACACTGAAGCTTTCTTT; CDR3 protein: CASRRTGLNTEAFF
J gene: TRBJ1-6; V gene: TRBV9; clone size: few; D gene: TRBD1; CDR3 length: 15; CDR3 DNA: TGTGCCAGCAGCGTAGGACAGGGTGGGACGTCACCCCTCCACTTT; CDR3 protein: CASSVGQGGTSPLHF
J gene: TRBJ1-1; V gene: TRBV5-1; clone size: many; D gene: NA; CDR3 length: 14; CDR3 DNA: TGCGCCAGCAGCTTGGAGCGACAGCTAACTGAAGCTTTCTTT; CDR3 protein: CASSLERQLTEAFF
J gene: TRBJ2-4; V gene: TRBV7-8; clone size: few; D gene: NA; CDR3 length: 17; CDR3 DNA: TGTGCCAGCAGCTTAGCCGCATGGGTACTAGCCCAAAACATTCAGTACTTC; CDR3 protein: CASSLAAWVLAQNIQYF
J gene: TRBJ1-1; V gene: TRBV29-1; clone size: NA; D gene: NA; CDR3 length: 15; CDR3 DNA: TGCAGCGCCCAGACAGCAACGGCCCCCAACACTGAAGCTTTCTTT; CDR3 protein: CSAQTATAPNTEAFF
J gene: TRBJ2-7; V gene: TRBV12-3/TRBV12-4; clone size: few; D gene: NA; CDR3 length: 14; CDR3 DNA: TGTGCCAGCAGTTTCTTGGGGGTCTACAGCGAGCAGTACTTC; CDR3 protein: CASSFLGVYSEQYF
J gene: TRBJ2-1; V gene: TRBV6-4; clone size: many; D gene: TRBD2; CDR3 length: 15; CDR3 DNA: TGTGCCAGCAGTGACTCTAGCGGGGGGGCCAATGAGCAGTTCTTC; CDR3 protein: CASSDSSGGANEQFF
J gene: TRBJ1-1; V gene: TRBV12-5; clone size: NA; D gene: NA; CDR3 length: 15; CDR3 DNA: TGTGCTAGTGCCCCCTATTTTCGGGGGGACACTGAAGCTTTCTTT; CDR3 protein: CASAPYFRGDTEAFF
J gene: TRBJ2-2; V gene: TRBV10-3; clone size: few; D gene: NA; CDR3 length: 17; CDR3 DNA: TGTGCCATCAGTGAGTTCCGGGGCCCCGAGGACACCGGGGAGCTGTTTTTT; CDR3 protein: CAISEFRGPEDTGELFF
J gene: TRBJ2-3; V gene: TRBV7-2; clone size: few; D gene: NA; CDR3 length: 15; CDR3 DNA: TGTGCCAGCAGCTGGAGTGATCCCAAGCGTGATACGCAGTATTTT; CDR3 protein: CASSWSDPKRDTQYF
J gene: TRBJ1-5; V gene: TRBV7-7; clone size: few; D gene: TRBD1; CDR3 length: 13; CDR3 DNA: TGTGCTAGCAGTGTGGACAGGGACCAGCCCCAGCATTTT; CDR3 protein: CASSVDRDQPQHF
J gene: TRBJ1-1; V gene: TRBV28; clone size: NA; D gene: NA; CDR3 length: 15; CDR3 DNA: TGTGCCAGCAGTTTTGGGGGGAGCATGGGGACTGAAGCTTTCTTT; CDR3 protein: CASSFGGSMGTEAFF
J gene: TRBJ1-4; V gene: TRBV20-1; clone size: few; D gene: TRBD1; CDR3 length: 13; CDR3 DNA: TGCAGTGCCCCGGGACAGGGAGGGGAAAAACTGTTTTTT; CDR3 protein: CSAPGQGGEKLFF
J gene: TRBJ1-4; V gene: TRBV2; clone size: NA; D gene: NA; CDR3 length: 13; CDR3 DNA: TGTGCCAGCCGGGTGGTATCTGGTGAAAAACTGTTTTTT; CDR3 protein: CASRVVSGEKLFF
J gene: TRBJ1-2; V gene: TRBV4-3; clone size: few; D gene: NA; CDR3 length: 15; CDR3 DNA: TGCGCCAGCAGCCAAGAAGGGGGATCTTCCTATGGCTACACCTTC; CDR3 protein: CASSQEGGSSYGYTF